This paragraph covers one TCR beta chain sequence. Its antigen remains undetermined. Within one base of it there is no much larger clone, and no base qualities were kept. The data derive from a study of CD8 T cells in Susac syndrome (dated by TCRdb to between 2019 and 2020). Study-wide context: Among the Susac syndrome patients who were sequenced, clinically active disease was present in six and clinical remission was observed in roughly eight. At blood withdrawal, Susac syndrome patients were either therapy-naive, taking corticosteroids (in some cases with IVIg as well), or taking IVIg alone. Whether CD8+ T cell activation and differentiation in Susac syndrome was antigen driven was tested using repertoire sequencing. The study compared CD8+ T cell repertoire clonality among over 9 healthy donors, 14 Susac syndrome patients and about 16 multiple sclerosis patients. General study outcomes and caveats: Clonal expansion was seen in Susac syndrome CD8+ repertoires, peaking in CD8+ TEMRA cells and being greater in clinically active patients than in remitting ones. The number of individuals in the TCR sequencing and HLA analysis was recognized as being relatively small. In the total CD8+ and CD8+ TEMRA repertoires, 15 to 20 and five Susac-specific public clones, respectively, were identified.

Trimming costs V 4 bases and J 1 base, and their ends lie 7 bases apart. The CDR3 holds 13 amino acids from the cysteine to the phenylalanine. Kept here is only the CDR3 DNA, which spans 39 bases and is read in frame from base 1. The germline V gene sets CDR1 to MNHEY and CDR2 to SVGEGT. RNA was extracted with the RNeasy kit and about 0.5 to 1 ug was reverse transcribed using random hexamers. The immunoSEQ multiplex PCR assay, which covers 54 Vbeta and 13 Jbeta segments, was used to amplify TCR beta CDR3 regions. PCR amplification bias was corrected using a synthetic template baseline for primer optimization and computational correction. Turning to the authors' computational methods: Reads were annotated to V, D and J genes per IMGT and analyzed with immunoSEQ Analyzer, keeping only productive sequences. To calculate clonality, Shannon entropy was normalized by log2 of the number of productive unique sequences and then subtracted from one. For each patient and control, public and private clones were evaluated within the 100 most prevalent clones. Susac-specific clones were defined as absent from healthy and MS cohorts, around 1,000 published viral clones and other ImmuneACCESS disease sequences. TCRdb took the public reads, trimmed them with fastp at Q25, ran MiXCR for clone calling and kept in-frame beta chains. Each entry merges the rows of one CDR3 protein and shows their most common DNA and genes. Here the V and J calls rest on TCRdb's processing, not on the authors' analysis. This sample comprises around 80,000 distinct CDR3 sequences, approximately 93% of them detected only once. Clones ranked in the top ten supply around 0.45% of the sample.

High-throughput TCR beta sequencing profiled peripheral blood CD8+ and CD4+ T cells from healthy donors, Susac syndrome patients and multiple sclerosis patients. The Susac syndrome patients fulfilled recently defined diagnostic criteria for either definite or probable disease. Bulk CD8+ and CD4+ T cells were purified by magnetic negative isolation, whereas CD8+ TEMRA cells were enriched by FACS. Blood was collected in EDTA tubes and processed within 24 hours, with PBMCs isolated through density gradient centrifugation. PBMCs intended for TCR sequencing were cryopreserved in liquid nitrogen and thawed later in a water bath at 37 degrees C. Purity of sorted or isolated CD4+, CD8+ and CD8+ TEMRA cells was at least 90%.

The TCR sequence derives from a human donor with Susac syndrome. The sequence is built from TRBV6-2 or TRBV6-3 and TRBJ1-1; the D gene is not confidently resolved. Material: CD8+ T cells from PBMCs. For the CDR3, the sequence is CASSLAGNTEAFF. The sequenced DNA is TGTGCCAGCAGTTTGGCAGGGAACACTGAAGCTTTCTTT.